The rows below give T cell receptor beta chains drawn from one sample of a study of T-cell reconstitution after alpha-beta-depleted transplantation in children. TCRdb processed the PCR reads anew with MiXCR; each CDR3 protein has one entry. The sample records about 610,000 distinct CDR3 sequences, under 12% being singletons. The starting material was PBMCs from the stem cell graft donor, obtained from the stem cell graft. The receptors were gathered from a human donor who donated a stem cell graft to a child with acute myeloid leukemia. CDR3s include the opening cysteine and the closing phenylalanine or tryptophan. D genes are given only for firm matches. A row's size may be missing; if present it is once, few, many or a size class.

j_call: TRBJ1-1; v_call: TRBV5-1; clone_size: .; cdr3_length: 14; d_call: .; cdr3_aa: CASSRESAHTEAFF; cdr3_nt: TGCGCCAGCAGCCGGGAGTCAGCCCACACTGAAGCTTTCTTT
j_call: TRBJ2-3; v_call: TRBV4-3; clone_size: .; cdr3_length: 15; d_call: TRBD2; cdr3_aa: CASSASGRATDTQYF; cdr3_nt: TGCGCCAGCAGCGCTAGCGGGAGGGCCACAGATACGCAGTATTTT
j_call: TRBJ2-6; v_call: TRBV20-1; clone_size: many; cdr3_length: 15; d_call: .; cdr3_aa: CSAHRRVPGANVLTF; cdr3_nt: TGCAGTGCTCACCGCAGGGTCCCTGGGGCCAACGTCCTGACTTTC
j_call: TRBJ2-2; v_call: TRBV6-4; clone_size: many; cdr3_length: 14; d_call: .; cdr3_aa: CASSDSPTTGELFF; cdr3_nt: TGTGCCAGCAGTGACTCGCCCACAACCGGGGAGCTGTTTTTT
j_call: TRBJ2-5; v_call: TRBV15; clone_size: .; cdr3_length: 17; d_call: TRBD1; cdr3_aa: CATSSSRTGRGWETQYF; cdr3_nt: TGTGCCACCAGCAGCTCAAGGACAGGGCGGGGATGGGAGACCCAGTACTTC
j_call: TRBJ2-3; v_call: TRBV7-9; clone_size: .; cdr3_length: 15; d_call: TRBD1; cdr3_aa: CASSLWTGSTDTQYF; cdr3_nt: TGTGCCAGCAGCTTATGGACAGGGAGCACAGATACGCAGTATTTT
j_call: TRBJ2-3; v_call: TRBV20-1; clone_size: .; cdr3_length: 15; d_call: .; cdr3_aa: CSARPGAGGSDTQYF; cdr3_nt: TGCAGTGCTAGACCCGGGGCAGGGGGGTCAGATACGCAGTATTTT
j_call: TRBJ1-1; v_call: TRBV7-9; clone_size: many; cdr3_length: 13; d_call: .; cdr3_aa: CASSLETATEAFF; cdr3_nt: TGTGCCAGCAGCTTAGAGACGGCCACTGAAGCTTTCTTT
j_call: TRBJ2-7; v_call: TRBV5-1; clone_size: .; cdr3_length: 13; d_call: .; cdr3_aa: CASSRTGLEEQYF; cdr3_nt: TGCGCCAGCAGCAGAACGGGGTTGGAGGAGCAGTACTTC
j_call: TRBJ2-7; v_call: TRBV5-1; clone_size: many; cdr3_length: 15; d_call: .; cdr3_aa: CASSLEGMGSYEQYF; cdr3_nt: TGCGCCAGCAGCTTGGAGGGGATGGGGTCCTACGAGCAGTACTTC
j_call: TRBJ2-7; v_call: TRBV6-2/TRBV6-3; clone_size: few; cdr3_length: 15; d_call: TRBD2; cdr3_aa: CASSSTSGFSYEQYF; cdr3_nt: TGTGCCAGCAGTTCCACTAGCGGCTTTTCCTACGAGCAGTACTTC
j_call: TRBJ2-3; v_call: TRBV20-1; clone_size: few; cdr3_length: 14; d_call: .; cdr3_aa: CSARDPLVGDTQYF; cdr3_nt: TGCAGTGCTAGAGATCCTTTAGTCGGAGATACGCAGTATTTT
j_call: TRBJ2-1; v_call: TRBV30; clone_size: few; cdr3_length: 16; d_call: .; cdr3_aa: CAWNRGDFSSYNEQFF; cdr3_nt: TGTGCCTGGAATAGAGGGGACTTCAGCTCCTACAATGAGCAGTTCTTC
j_call: TRBJ2-2; v_call: TRBV20-1; clone_size: .; cdr3_length: 15; d_call: .; cdr3_aa: CSARDFRPNTGELFF; cdr3_nt: TGCAGTGCTAGAGATTTTAGACCGAACACCGGGGAGCTGTTTTTT
j_call: TRBJ2-7; v_call: TRBV19; clone_size: .; cdr3_length: 14; d_call: .; cdr3_aa: CASSTREGPYEQYF; cdr3_nt: TGTGCCAGTAGTACCCGCGAGGGCCCCTACGAGCAGTACTTC
j_call: TRBJ2-4; v_call: TRBV20-1; clone_size: few; cdr3_length: 16; d_call: TRBD2; cdr3_aa: CCASRLAERLKNIQYF; cdr3_nt: TGCTGTGCTAGCAGACTAGCGGAGAGACTCAAAAACATTCAGTACTTC
j_call: TRBJ2-6; v_call: TRBV28; clone_size: many; cdr3_length: 17; d_call: .; cdr3_aa: CASTGQNFRSGANVLTF; cdr3_nt: TGTGCCAGCACCGGACAGAATTTCCGCTCTGGGGCCAACGTCCTGACTTTC
j_call: TRBJ2-3; v_call: TRBV5-1; clone_size: .; cdr3_length: 16; d_call: .; cdr3_aa: CASSSGGGGVADTQYF; cdr3_nt: TGCGCCAGCAGCTCAGGGGGGGGAGGTGTTGCAGATACGCAGTATTTT
j_call: TRBJ2-1; v_call: TRBV6-2/TRBV6-3; clone_size: .; cdr3_length: 16; d_call: .; cdr3_aa: CASSYYWDNSYNEQFF; cdr3_nt: TGTGCCAGCAGTTATTATTGGGACAACTCCTACAATGAGCAGTTCTTC
j_call: TRBJ1-4; v_call: TRBV7-9; clone_size: many; cdr3_length: 14; d_call: .; cdr3_aa: CASSLVRGNEKLFF; cdr3_nt: TGTGCCAGCAGCTTAGTGCGGGGTAATGAAAAACTGTTTTTT
j_call: TRBJ2-2; v_call: TRBV5-5; clone_size: .; cdr3_length: 16; d_call: .; cdr3_aa: CASSLVSRRVDGELFF; cdr3_nt: TGTGCCAGCAGCTTAGTTTCCCGCAGGGTGGACGGGGAGCTGTTTTTT
j_call: TRBJ2-1; v_call: TRBV12-3/TRBV12-4; clone_size: few; cdr3_length: 15; d_call: TRBD2; cdr3_aa: CASSGGLAGSGEQFF; cdr3_nt: TGTGCCAGCAGCGGGGGACTAGCGGGATCGGGGGAGCAGTTCTTC
j_call: TRBJ2-7; v_call: TRBV5-1; clone_size: .; cdr3_length: 12; d_call: .; cdr3_aa: CASSLVEREQYF; cdr3_nt: TGCGCCAGCAGCTTGGTAGAGCGGGAGCAGTACTTC
j_call: TRBJ2-5; v_call: TRBV29-1; clone_size: .; cdr3_length: 16; d_call: TRBD2; cdr3_aa: CSSRGLAGKGWETQYF; cdr3_nt: TGCAGCTCGAGGGGGCTAGCGGGAAAGGGGTGGGAGACCCAGTACTTC
j_call: TRBJ2-5; v_call: TRBV10-3; clone_size: few; cdr3_length: 13; d_call: .; cdr3_aa: CAIMRGLQETQYF; cdr3_nt: TGTGCCATCATGCGGGGACTCCAAGAGACCCAGTACTTC
j_call: TRBJ2-1; v_call: TRBV10-3; clone_size: .; cdr3_length: 17; d_call: TRBD2; cdr3_aa: CADRGKEPGLAGHLPGF; cdr3_nt: TGTGCCGACCGAGGTAAAGAACCGGGACTAGCGGGCCACTTACCGGGATTC
j_call: TRBJ2-5; v_call: TRBV6-1; clone_size: .; cdr3_length: 15; d_call: TRBD1; cdr3_aa: CASSWTGQGGETQYF; cdr3_nt: TGTGCCAGCAGCTGGACAGGACAGGGAGGAGAGACCCAGTACTTC
j_call: TRBJ1-1; v_call: TRBV5-1; clone_size: .; cdr3_length: 15; d_call: TRBD1; cdr3_aa: CASSLTTGADTEAFF; cdr3_nt: TGCGCCAGCAGCTTGACAACAGGGGCCGACACTGAAGCTTTCTTT
j_call: TRBJ2-7; v_call: TRBV9; clone_size: .; cdr3_length: 15; d_call: TRBD2; cdr3_aa: CASSPRTSGIYEQYF; cdr3_nt: TGTGCCAGCAGCCCACGGACTAGCGGGATCTACGAGCAGTACTTC
j_call: TRBJ2-7; v_call: TRBV5-6; clone_size: .; cdr3_length: 15; d_call: TRBD1; cdr3_aa: CASSLAVPRGYEQYF; cdr3_nt: TGTGCCAGCAGCTTGGCCGTTCCCAGGGGGTACGAGCAGTACTTC
j_call: TRBJ2-7; v_call: TRBV20-1; clone_size: few; cdr3_length: 12; d_call: .; cdr3_aa: CSARGALWEQYF; cdr3_nt: TGCAGTGCTAGGGGCGCCTTATGGGAGCAGTACTTC
j_call: TRBJ1-1; v_call: TRBV7-9; clone_size: few; cdr3_length: 15; d_call: .; cdr3_aa: CASSPGTLLNTEAFF; cdr3_nt: TGTGCCAGCAGCCCCGGGACCCTATTGAACACTGAAGCTTTCTTT
j_call: TRBJ2-7; v_call: TRBV12-3/TRBV12-4; clone_size: few; cdr3_length: 14; d_call: .; cdr3_aa: CASSPGDQTREQYF; cdr3_nt: TGTGCCAGCAGTCCGGGGGACCAAACCCGCGAGCAGTACTTC
j_call: TRBJ2-1; v_call: TRBV20-1; clone_size: .; cdr3_length: 12; d_call: .; cdr3_aa: CSARDIGTEQFF; cdr3_nt: TGCAGTGCTAGAGATATCGGGACTGAGCAGTTCTTC
j_call: TRBJ2-2; v_call: TRBV10-2; clone_size: .; cdr3_length: 12; d_call: .; cdr3_aa: CASEPDTGELFF; cdr3_nt: TGCGCCAGCGAACCGGACACCGGGGAGCTGTTTTTT
j_call: TRBJ1-3; v_call: TRBV11-2; clone_size: few; cdr3_length: 17; d_call: .; cdr3_aa: CASSLLLPLSSGNTIYF; cdr3_nt: TGTGCCAGCAGCTTATTACTCCCGCTGAGCTCTGGAAACACCATATATTTT